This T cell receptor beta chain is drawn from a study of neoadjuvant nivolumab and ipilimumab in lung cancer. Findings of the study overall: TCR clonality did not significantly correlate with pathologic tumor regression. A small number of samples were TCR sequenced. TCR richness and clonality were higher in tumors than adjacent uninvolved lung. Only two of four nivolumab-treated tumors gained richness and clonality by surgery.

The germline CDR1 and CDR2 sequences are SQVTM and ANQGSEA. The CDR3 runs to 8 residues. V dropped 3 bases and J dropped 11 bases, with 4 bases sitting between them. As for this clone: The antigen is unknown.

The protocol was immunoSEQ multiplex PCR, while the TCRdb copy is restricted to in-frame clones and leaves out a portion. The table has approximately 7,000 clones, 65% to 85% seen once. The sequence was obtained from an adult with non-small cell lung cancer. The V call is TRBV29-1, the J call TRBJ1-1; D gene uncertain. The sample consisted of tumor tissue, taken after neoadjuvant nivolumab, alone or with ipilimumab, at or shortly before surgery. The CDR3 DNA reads TGCAGCGTTGATAACGCTTTCTTT. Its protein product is CSVDNAFF.